Each of the 26 T cell receptor beta chains below was sequenced from the same sample in a study of blood T cell dynamics during melanoma immunotherapy (dated by TCRdb to 2019 to 2021). The method was the immunoSEQ multiplex PCR assay. What TCRdb holds here is the immuneACCESS table cut down to in-frame rearrangements. Part of the clones is not present; checked against another copy, under half of the missing clones reflect an unresolved V gene, and the others are unexplained. A total of approximately 17,000 clones appear in this sample, 70% to 90% of them only once. The ten largest account for under 9% of the sample. The time point tag for this specimen amounts to: week 3, after first cycle of checkpoint inhibitor. The material was blood, obtained from a patient treated with checkpoint blockade. These receptors originate from a human donor with melanoma.

CDR3 protein: CAWSLGDETDTQYF. In DNA, the CDR3 is TGTGCCTGGAGTCTAGGGGACGAGACAGATACGCAGTATTTT. The rearrangement joins TRBV30 to TRBJ2-3; the D gene could be TRBD1 or TRBD2 (5 bases each). Germline loops: CDR1 GTSNPN, CDR2 SVGIG (reference sequence). This CDR3 contains 14 residues. Deletions cut 2 bases from V and 3 bases from J, with 12 bases between.

This clone turned up a few times. The chain recombines TRBV27 with TRBJ2-5; the D gene is possibly TRBD1 (6 bases). Trimming removed 5 bases at V and 7 bases at J, with 17 bases between. Per germline, CDR1 MNHEY and CDR2 SMNVEV (reference sequence). The CDR3 contains 14 residues. The CDR3 DNA sequence: TGTGCCAGCAGTCCCCTAGGGGGTTCGGTGACCCAGTACTTC. It encodes CASSPLGGSVTQYF.

This sequence joins TRBV2 and TRBJ2-7; D ambiguous. The CDR3 spans 14 residues. Germline CDR1 reads SNHLY; CDR2 reads FYNNEI. The V and J ends lost 6 bases and 4 bases respectively, with 16 bases between them. CDR3 loop: CASRPEFQSYEQYF. The CDR3 DNA is TGTGCCAGCAGACCAGAATTCCAGTCATACGAGCAGTACTTC.

V gene TRBV7-9 combines with J gene TRBJ2-3, with D tentatively TRBD1 or TRBD2 (6 bases each). With 6 bases removed from V and 1 base from J, the gap between germline ends came to 8 bases. This CDR3 contains 13 residues. Germline V gives CDR1 SEHNR, CDR2 FQNEAQ (reference sequence). CDR3 DNA: TGTGCCAGCAGGGAGGGGGGCACAGATACGCAGTATTTT. It specifies CASREGGTDTQYF.

This chain links TRBV20-1 with TRBJ2-5, with unresolved D. The CDR3 is 11 residues long. CDR1 DFQATT and CDR2 SNEGSKA come from the germline V gene (reference sequence). Trimming left V 3 bases short and J 1 base short, with 3 bases between. In nucleotides, the CDR3 is TGCAGTGCTAGCACCCAAGAGACCCAGTACTTC. The encoded protein is CSASTQETQYF.

The J gene is TRBJ1-1, the V gene TRBV5-4, with D possibly matching TRBD1 (5 bases). The V end was cut by 3 bases, the J end by 6 bases, with 9 bases between. This CDR3 is 12 amino acids long. Germline V CDR1 and CDR2: SGHNT, YYREEE (reference sequence). The chain's CDR3 is CASSSTGPEAFF. The CDR3 DNA reads as TGTGCCAGCAGCTCTACAGGACCTGAAGCTTTCTTT. Combining the CDR3 with reference TRBV5-4 and TRBJ1-1 gives the whole variable domain ETGVTQSPTHLIKTRGQQVTLRCSSQSGHNTVSWYQQALGQGPQFIFQYYREEENGRGNFPPRFSGLQFPNYSSELNVNALELDDSALYLCASSSTGPEAFFGQGTRLTVV.

The gene calls are TRBV7-2 and TRBJ2-3; 8 bases agree with TRBD2. Per germline, CDR1 SGHTA and CDR2 FQGNSA. The junction had 6 bases not matched to a gene; V was cut back by 4 bases and J by 0 bases. The CDR3 length is 16 residues. The CDR3 spells CASSSGTRVSTDTQYF. In nucleotides, the CDR3 is TGTGCCAGCAGCTCCGGGACTAGAGTGAGCACAGATACGCAGTATTTT.

This chain uses TRBV5-1 with TRBJ2-3, with D unclear. The CDR3 has 11 residues. Germline assignment: CDR1 SGHRS and CDR2 YFSETQ. V was cut by 4 bases and J by 2 bases, with 2 bases left in between. CDR3 sequence: CASSTTDTQYF. The CDR3 DNA is TGCGCCAGCAGCACCACAGATACGCAGTATTTT.

The V gene is TRBV5-4, the J gene TRBJ2-2; 7 nucleotides match TRBD1. CDR1 and CDR2 (germline): SGHNT, YYREEE (reference sequence). The CDR3 has 14 amino acids. J lost 4 bases, V lost 4 bases, and 4 bases had no gene match. CDR3 bases: TGTGCCAGCAGCAAGGGACAGACCACCGGGGAGCTGTTTTTT. This sequence encodes CASSKGQTTGELFF.

The rearrangement uses TRBV15 and TRBJ2-7, with a tentative D call TRBD1 (6 bases). The CDR3 sequence is 14 residues long. Trimming shortened V by 2 bases and J by 5 bases, and 13 bases separated the two germline ends. Germline V gene sequence: CDR1 LNHNV, CDR2 YYDKDF (reference sequence). The CDR3 reads CATSRSLSGDEQYF. CDR3 DNA: TGTGCCACCAGCAGATCCCTATCAGGGGACGAGCAGTACTTC.

The count of this clone is one. This sequence joins TRBV27 and TRBJ2-3; the match to TRBD1 covers 9 bases. V was pared by 5 bases and J by 4 bases, with 7 bases of the junction left unmatched. CDR3 length: 15 residues. Germline-derived CDR1 and CDR2 are MNHEY and SMNVEV (reference sequence). DNA for the CDR3: TGTGCCAGCAGTCCGACAGGGGGGTGGGCAGATACGCAGTATTTT. As protein: CASSPTGGWADTQYF.

The chain recombines TRBV29-1 with TRBJ2-1; 13 bases match TRBD2. The CDR3 contains 14 residues. With 7 bases clipped from V and 3 bases from J, the junction kept 3 bases outside the gene matches. CDR1 SQVTM and CDR2 ANQGSEA come from the germline V gene. CDR3 sequence reads: CSARTSGSYNEQFF. The CDR3 coding sequence is TGCAGCGCCCGGACTAGCGGGAGCTACAATGAGCAGTTCTTC.

V is TRBV14 and J is TRBJ1-1; no definite D call. Per the germline V gene, CDR1 is SGHDN and CDR2 is FVKESK. The CDR3 spans 16 residues. The V gene lost 1 base and the J gene lost 1 base, with 13 bases spanning the gap. The DNA for the CDR3 is TGTGCCAGCAGCCAAGGAAAACAGTTACGGAACACTGAAGCTTTCTTT. It codes for CASSQGKQLRNTEAFF.

This clone has more than one count but fewer than ten. V gene TRBV18 combines with J gene TRBJ2-7; D gene ambiguous. Germline V gives CDR1 KGHSH, CDR2 LQKENI. The CDR3 contains 12 residues. The V gene lost 4 bases and the J gene lost 4 bases, with 8 bases spanning the gap. In nucleotides, the CDR3 is TGTGCCAGCTCACAAACTGGTTACGAGCAGTACTTC. This translates into CASSQTGYEQYF.

V and J are TRBV28 and TRBJ2-7; TRBD1 aligns across 8 bases. The germline gives CDR1 MDHEN, CDR2 SYDVKM. J lost 3 bases, V lost 4 bases, and 5 bases had no gene match. The CDR3 totals 14 residues. The CDR3 loop reads CASSSTGAGYEQYF. DNA for the CDR3: TGTGCCAGCAGTTCGACAGGGGCGGGCTACGAGCAGTACTTC. Full variable domain (rest looked up from reference TRBV28 and TRBJ2-7): DVKVTQSSRYLVKRTGEKVFLECVQDMDHENMFWYRQDPGLGLRLIYFSYDVKMKEKGDIPEGYSVSREKKERFSLILESASTNQTSMYLCASSSTGAGYEQYFGPGTRLTVT.

The chain has TRBV11-3 and TRBJ2-5; the match to TRBD1 covers 12 bases. V shed 5 bases, J shed 5 bases, and the junction held 6 bases outside the gene matches. The germline V gene has CDR1 SGHNT and CDR2 YENEEA. This CDR3 has 15 amino acids. The CDR3 spells CASSLGTGGMETQYF. CDR3 nucleotide sequence: TGTGCCAGCAGCCTGGGGACAGGGGGCATGGAGACCCAGTACTTC.

The CDR3 loop reads CASSLVEDNEQFF. As DNA, the CDR3 is TGTGCCAGCAGCTTAGTGGAGGACAATGAGCAGTTCTTC. The chain uses TRBV11-3 and TRBJ2-1; weak D call: TRBD2 (5 bases). In germline, CDR1 is SGHNT, CDR2 YENEEA. This CDR3 spans 13 amino acids. Between the trimmed V and J ends, which lost 1 base and 5 bases, there was a span of 6 bases.

J is TRBJ2-6 and V is TRBV19, with D unresolved. The CDR3 totals 15 residues. The germline gives CDR1 LNHDA, CDR2 SQIVND (reference sequence). Between the trimmed V and J ends, which lost 3 bases and 0 bases, there was a span of 6 bases. The CDR3, as DNA: TGTGCCAGTAGTATTTGGGTCTCTGGGGCCAACGTCCTGACTTTC. Protein: CASSIWVSGANVLTF.

This clone was observed a single time. The CDR3 spells CASSEGQAITEAFF. In DNA form, the CDR3 reads TGTGCCAGCAGTGAAGGACAAGCGATCACTGAAGCTTTCTTT. This sequence joins TRBV6-1 and TRBJ1-1; D is undetermined. Looked up from germline, CDR1 is MNHNS and CDR2 is SASEGT. The V gene lost 1 base and the J gene lost 4 bases, with 10 bases spanning the gap. The CDR3 extends over 14 amino acids.

This clone was observed once. This sequence joins TRBV19 and TRBJ1-1; D perhaps matches TRBD1 (6 bases). The length of the CDR3 is 14 residues. The V gene lost 5 bases and the J gene lost 5 bases, with 15 bases spanning the gap. Germline CDR1 and CDR2: LNHDA and SQIVND (reference sequence). CDR3 in DNA: TGTGCCAGTAGTCTGGCGGGGGCGCCTACTGAAGCTTTCTTT. This translates into CASSLAGAPTEAFF.

The rearrangement uses TRBV7-2 and TRBJ2-7; 10 nucleotides align to TRBD2. J was trimmed by 2 bases and V by 1 base; bases with no gene match: 8. This CDR3 has 17 amino acids. The germline gives CDR1 SGHTA, CDR2 FQGNSA. CDR3 DNA: TGTGCCAGCAGCTTAGGAACTAGCGGGATGGGCGCCTACGAGCAGTACTTC. It encodes CASSLGTSGMGAYEQYF.

This chain joins TRBV6-5 and TRBJ2-5; D might be TRBD1 (6 bases). V lost 6 bases and J 5 bases, leaving 19 bases between the germline ends. There are 15 residues in the CDR3. From germline, CDR1 is MNHEY and CDR2 SVGAGI. The CDR3 sequence: CASSTAGGERETQYF. The CDR3 bases are TGTGCCAGCAGCACCGCTGGGGGCGAGCGGGAGACCCAGTACTTC.

CDR3 nucleotide sequence: TGTGCCACCAGCATCACTAGCGGGAACCACAATGAGCAGTTCTTC. Translating gives CATSITSGNHNEQFF. The chain recombines TRBV15 with TRBJ2-1; 10 bases are shared with TRBD2. Germline-derived CDR1 and CDR2 are LNHNV and YYDKDF (reference sequence). J gave up 5 bases and V 4 bases, and 5 bases lay outside the gene matches. This CDR3 has 15 amino acids. The variable domain in full, completed from reference TRBV15 and TRBJ2-1, reads DAMVIQNPRYQVTQFGKPVTLSCSQTLNHNVMYWYQQKSSQAPKLLFHYYDKDFNNEADTPDNFQSRRPNTSFCFLDIRSPGLGDTAMYLCATSITSGNHNEQFFGPGTRLTVL.

The chain joins TRBV27 to TRBJ1-2, with D uncertain. This CDR3 contains 14 residues. Germline CDR1 is MNHEY and CDR2 is SMNVEV (reference sequence). V shed 3 bases and J shed 0 bases, with 8 bases lying between them. The CDR3 nucleotides read TGTGCCAGCAGTTTTTCCAAAGCTAACTATGGCTACACCTTC. It specifies CASSFSKANYGYTF.

The V and J genes are TRBV5-1 and TRBJ2-1; D gene uncertain. Per the germline V gene, CDR1 is SGHRS and CDR2 is YFSETQ. V was shortened by 4 bases and J by 9 bases, with 14 bases between the two germline ends. This CDR3 comprises 13 residues. CDR3 in amino acids: CASSPGPMSEQFF. As DNA, the CDR3 is TGCGCCAGCAGCCCCGGACCCATGAGTGAGCAGTTCTTC.

This chain joins TRBV7-9 and TRBJ1-2; possibly TRBD1 for D (5 bases). Deletions cut 6 bases from V and 8 bases from J, with 16 bases between. The CDR3 has 13 amino acids. Germline CDR1 reads SEHNR; CDR2 reads FQNEAQ (reference sequence). The chain's CDR3 is CASSLGREEGYTF. The CDR3 nucleotides are TGTGCCAGCAGTCTAGGCAGGGAAGAAGGCTACACCTTC.